This TCR beta chain is from a study of cytomegalovirus exposure and HLA in healthy donors (TCRdb year 2017). A note on the overall study: In an earlier analysis of roughly 590 of the donors, about 260 Gb of sequence data and approximately 100 million unique TCR beta sequences from roughly 180 million T cells were reported. An earlier analysis of 500 to 650 of the donors applied high-throughput TCR beta sequencing to assess whether each TCR beta V gene segment acted as functional or pseudogenic. A later analysis re-examined previously published TCR beta repertoires from over 500 donors and added high-resolution HLA genotyping to investigate patterns of TCR occurrence. In the later analysis, no new phenotypic data were used to find candidate immune exposures; instead, reliance was placed on TCR beta sequences and their occurrence across donors. Of the roughly 410 genotyped donors, more than 75% were placed in the genetic ancestry cluster associated with self-reported Caucasian donors. Alongside the repertoire data, information on donor age, sex, ethnicity and CMV serostatus was compiled. Roughly 5 DR-DQ haplotypes were handled as single units for association and clustering because linkage in the cohort was strong. On average, around 200,000 unique TCR beta nucleotide sequences were sequenced per donor among roughly 430 genotyped donors of the cohort, with roughly 18% of those sequences being non-productive. An early release covering just under 650 HLA-typed donors comprised 250 to 350 gigabases of sequencing data and approximately 80 million unique TCR sequences. The study was designed to test whether signatures of past pathogen exposure could be identified by cataloging public T cell receptors. The number of donors typed differed by locus, with about 629-630 for A, B, C, DRB1 and DQB1, around 560 for DQA1, approximately 570 for DPA1, and about 450 for DPB1. Along with the approximately 670-subject first cohort, a separate validation cohort of some 130 different subjects was used. In a later genetic analysis, genome-wide SNP genotypes for 398 of the 666 donors were used, and that subset was treated as a discovery cohort. The study profiled the T cell repertoires of around 700 subjects by immunosequencing and related them to cytomegalovirus serostatus. To predict cytomegalovirus infection status, the study brought together high-throughput TCR immunosequencing, statistical association of individual TCRs with disease status, and machine learning. HLA typing included class I and class II loci at four-digit resolution. All discovery cohort repertoires had been generated on a single sequencing platform. Points the paper makes about the study in general: According to a later analysis, TCR association rates differed among HLA loci, with DRB1 alleles showing the most associated TCRs and HLA-C alleles showing the fewest. Sequencing depth was assumed to be roughly uniform across donors in the presence/absence analyses, though that assumption may not hold. In both the original and validation cohorts, the classifier was reported to diagnose cytomegalovirus status with high specificity and sensitivity. CMV serostatus was the only immune exposure information available for the cohort. Some IMGT-functional V segments, including TRBV6-2 and TRBV6-3, could not be distinguished by the 87-base-pair reads and were therefore excluded. Correlated functional status among segregating V segments might be attributable to linkage disequilibrium, but an unknown experimental factor could not be ruled out. A few of the identified cytomegalovirus-associated TCR beta chains were confirmed in vitro to be specific for cytomegalovirus antigens. In a later analysis, 15,000 to 20,000 TCR beta sequences were associated with specific HLA alleles at a false discovery rate of 0.05. Across donors, most TCR sequences were observed very rarely, whereas some public TCRs were present in many individuals. Strong co-occurrence of HLA alleles, especially DR and DQ, made assigning TCR associations to individual alleles difficult. The earlier analysis of 587 of the donors excluded roughly 17 rarely observed V segments, including chromosome 9 orphons, because counts were too low. An earlier analysis of 587 of the donors showed that most TCR beta V segments appeared in productive rearrangements either about 87% or about 30% of the time, which broadly matched IMGT annotations. Only TCR beta chains were sequenced in this cohort, and the absence of alpha or paired-chain data limited detectable features. A later analysis found that HLA-associated TCR beta chains were more clonally expanded and had lower generation probabilities than equally common non-associated chains. Most CMV-associated TCR beta chains appeared to be HLA-restricted in a later analysis, and the HLA associations seemed to be driven largely by CMV exposure. According to a later genetic analysis, donors in an Asian-associated ancestry cluster had fewer N-insertions in productive TCRs than the roughly 700-donor mean. In a later analysis, several top co-occurrence clusters were reported to appear linked to parvovirus B19, influenza, CMV and Epstein-Barr virus. The authors suggested that the approach could potentially be generalized to other disease states and immunological phenotypes. A total of around 150 TCR beta chains were listed by the study as associated with cytomegalovirus. A further reported finding was that TCR beta sequences accurately predicted the HLA-A and HLA-B alleles for most subjects in the first cohort. Because HLA typing was unavailable for some donors at each locus, only the typed subset was used in association tests. V-gene and J-gene trimming of TCR beta chains was associated with a missense DCLRE1C variant in a later genetic analysis, and the association was replicated in an independent cohort. A cluster of highly shared sequence variants was judged likely to be a technical artifact of the sequencing pipeline.

This clone was counted only a few times. Its target antigen remains unknown. Base qualities are not provided; no much larger clone lies one nucleotide away. In total, 600 or so healthy bone marrow donors made up the cohort. At the time of sampling, every cohort member was nominally healthy, though immune exposures that went unrecorded were likely present. The donor tested CMV seronegative and was one of the 352 seronegative cohort members. A peripheral blood sample was provided by each donor, and peripheral blood mononuclear cells were used for TCR beta sequencing. The Qiagen DNeasy Blood Extraction Kit was used to extract genomic DNA from the blood cell samples. The protocol used for the library was the immunoSEQ multiplex PCR assay. For the multiplex PCR, a mixture combining 60 forward primers for TCR Vbeta segments and 13 reverse primers for TCR Jbeta segments was used. Amplification of the CDR3 region of rearranged TCR beta genes was performed with a multiplex PCR assay on genomic DNA. The amplified TCR beta libraries were sequenced on the Illumina HiSeq System as 87-base-pair reads. The original pipeline was this. In a later analysis, about 80 million unique TCR beta chains were counted across the roughly 700 repertoires, and about 9.9 million of these chains were shared by at least two donors. A nearest-neighbor algorithm error-corrected the raw reads and collapsed the reads into unique sequences, merging closely related sequences to remove PCR and sequencing errors. V, D and J gene segments were assigned by aligning CDR3 sequences to IMGT reference sequences. For a sequence to be retained, at least a six-nucleotide match to both a V gene segment and a J gene segment was required. A rearrangement counted as productive if the CDR3 had no stop codons and remained in frame with V and J, and every other rearrangement counted as non-productive. CDR3 was defined according to IMGT convention as the region running from the second conserved V-encoded cysteine to the conserved J-encoded phenylalanine. Sequences without an unambiguous match to a single V gene segment were excluded from the earlier analysis of several hundred of the donors. In an earlier analysis of around 590 of the donors, a V segment was called functional when productive rearrangements were above 56.7%, and segregating when the standard deviation between donors exceeded 5%. A statistical classification framework was built to diagnose cytomegalovirus status from the catalog of TCR beta chain sequences. In a later analysis, TCR nucleotide sequences were compared against IMGT/GENE-DB human TR gene sequences so that V and J genes could be assigned. Using the TCRdist pipeline, a later analysis assigned CDR3 sequences along with most-parsimonious VDJ recombination scenarios. In a later analysis, each TCR beta chain was defined by its CDR3 amino acid sequence together with its V-gene family, and reads without a unique V-gene family were excluded. As a way to deal with suspected cross-contamination and a sequencing artifact, a later analysis dropped roughly 600 nucleotide sequences that were highly shared and had low generation probability. A later analysis calculated a clonal expansion index for each public chain from normalized within-repertoire ranks of inferred template counts. A later analysis computed generation probabilities with a VDJ recombination model fitted to out-of-frame rearrangements, and checked the results against IGoR. In a later analysis, hypergeometric tests were used to score TCR-TCR, TCR-HLA and TCR-CMV co-occurrence, with a repertoire-size bias correction applied to TCR pairs. In a later analysis, false discovery rates were estimated by permuting HLA or CMV assignments 20 times. In a later analysis, co-occurring TCRs were grouped with DBSCAN, and TCRdist sequence similarity was added when clustering was performed within HLA-allele-positive subsets. For co-occurrence clustering, repertoires with fewer than 30,000 or more than 120,000 public chains were excluded, along with a handful of repertoires with anomalous nucleotide sharing. As stored in TCRdb, this immuneACCESS dataset retains in-frame rearrangements with V and J assigned. A fraction of the clones does not appear; measured against another copy, unresolved V genes explain less than half of the discrepancy, and the remainder lacks a known reason. V and J calls and clone size are copied from that table; D and trimming were computed from the DNA. In all, the sample holds tens of thousands of clones, and around 76% of those were seen once. The ten largest clones represent approximately 1.5% of the sample.

Taken from cysteine to phenylalanine, the CDR3 has 15 residues. Only the CDR3 DNA is retained, 45 bases long and in frame from the first base. V trim: 6 bases; J trim: 4 bases; unmatched bases: 6. The germline V gene yields SQVTM for CDR1 and ANQGSEA for CDR2. The origin of this receptor is a man aged 35 to 55 in good health and CMV-seronegative. The specimen sequenced was PBMCs. Recombination linked TRBV29-1 to TRBJ2-1; 13 junctional bases match TRBD2. The sequenced DNA: TGCAGCGTCTCGTTGACTAGCGGGAGGTACAATGAGCAGTTCTTC. It translates to CSVSLTSGRYNEQFF.